This T cell receptor beta chain was found in a study of shared clonotypes between healthy human individuals. Trimming cost V 7 bases and J 0 bases, with 12 bases left between them. The CDR3 loop spans 14 amino acids. Per germline, CDR1 MDHEN and CDR2 SYDVKM. Assay used: immunoSEQ multiplex PCR; TCRdb lists only in-frame clones, some missing. This sample has 600,000 to 750,000 clones, with roughly 91% found just once. The sequence was collected from a man aged 18 to 29 in good health. Some clones in this sample may be carry-over from other donors' samples. Sequencing input: memory CD8+ T cells from PBMCs. This sample's subset: CD45RO+ cells pooled with CCR7-negative TemRA cells. V and J are TRBV28 and TRBJ1-1, with D hard to call. The CDR3 sequence: CASMYSTMNTEAFF. CDR3 bases: TGTGCCAGCATGTACAGCACGATGAACACTGAAGCTTTCTTT.